This record concerns one TCR beta chain sequence. Its antigen is unknown. These data come from a study of T cell repertoires in cytomegalovirus infection. V shed 6 bases and J shed 1 base, with 15 bases lying between them. Germline-derived CDR1 and CDR2 are MNHEY and SMNVEV (reference sequence). CDR3 length: 16 amino acids. MiXCR, applied by TCRdb to the reads, yields one record per CDR3 protein. The sample contains 160,000 or so distinct CDR3 sequences, about 20% of which appear only once. The starting material was CD8+ T cells from cultured PBMCs, obtained from culture after CMV antigen stimulation. This sequence originates from a human donor in good health (CMV status not recorded). Some clones in this sample may be carry-over from other donors' samples. The chain links TRBV27 to TRBJ2-2; a possible D gene is TRBD1 (5 bases). CDR3 protein: CASSLPSGLNTGELFF. As DNA, the CDR3 is TGTGCCAGCAGCCTCCCCTCAGGGCTGAACACCGGGGAGCTGTTTTTT.